Listed below are T cell receptor beta chains from one sample, sequenced in a study of HIV-infected patients and healthy controls. TCRdb reanalysed the 5' RACE reads using MiXCR and keeps one entry per CDR3 protein. The repertoire holds 9,500 or so distinct CDR3 sequences, with about 5% as singletons. The sequencing here drew on blood, taken before antiretroviral therapy. The receptor set was obtained from an adult with HIV infection. Each CDR3 is given with its conserved first and last residue. Fields, in order: clone size, J gene, D gene, V gene, CDR3 DNA, CDR3 protein. D genes are given only for firm matches. Clone size is shown for a subset of rows, as once, few, many or a class of expanded clone.

medium-sized	TRBJ2-1	TRBD2	TRBV7-9	TGTGCCAGCAGCCCGACTAGCGGGGGACCCAGCTCCTACAATGAGCAGTTCTTC	CASSPTSGGPSSYNEQFF
many	TRBJ2-5	TRBD1	TRBV28	TGTGCCAGCAGTTTCCCGGGACAGGGATTCGAGACCCAGTACTTC	CASSFPGQGFETQYF
many	TRBJ1-1	-	TRBV7-2	TGTGCCAGCAGCCCAAATGGGGGTGGGAACACTGAAGCTTTCTTT	CASSPNGGGNTEAFF
-	TRBJ1-2	-	TRBV7-9	TGTGCCAGCAGCTTAACGACAGGTGGATTGAACTATGGCTACACCTTC	CASSLTTGGLNYGYTF
many	TRBJ2-1	TRBD1	TRBV30	TGTGCCTGGAGTGCAGAGGACAGGGAGCAGTTCTTC	CAWSAEDREQFF
many	TRBJ2-3	-	TRBV20-1	TGCAGTGCTTTGGGGGCTAGCGGCCGCACAGATACGCAGTATTTT	CSALGASGRTDTQYF
few	TRBJ1-4	-	TRBV20-1	TGCAGTGCTATTCAGACTTATAATGAAAAACTGTTTTTT	CSAIQTYNEKLFF
many	TRBJ2-1	-	TRBV28	TGTGCCAGCAGTTTCACCCTACTAGACTCATACAATGAGCAGTTCTTC	CASSFTLLDSYNEQFF
many	TRBJ2-7	-	TRBV29-1	TGCAGCGTTGATGGGGCAGGGGTTGGGTACCCCTACGAGCAGTACTTC	CSVDGAGVGYPYEQYF
many	TRBJ2-5	-	TRBV7-8	TGTGCCAGCAGCTTAGCAGCGGCCCAAGAGACCCAGTACTTC	CASSLAAAQETQYF
few	TRBJ2-7	-	TRBV5-1	TGCGCCAGCAGCTGGGACCGGGACACCCCAATCTTC	CASSWDRDTPIF
large	TRBJ2-2	TRBD1	TRBV24-1	TGTGCCACCAGTGACACAGGGGTCGCCGGGGAGCTGTTTTTT	CATSDTGVAGELFF
many	TRBJ2-1	TRBD1	TRBV11-1	TGTGCCAGCAGCCCCAGCGGGGACAGGGGCTTCGGTGAGCAGTTCTTC	CASSPSGDRGFGEQFF
many	TRBJ1-5	-	TRBV7-2	TGTGCCAGCAGCCCCCAGTCAGGGATCAATCAGCCCCAGCATTTT	CASSPQSGINQPQHF
-	TRBJ1-5	-	TRBV12-3/TRBV12-4	TGTGCCAGCAGTTTTCTAGGAAGGGAAGTCAATCAGCCCCAGCATTTT	CASSFLGREVNQPQHF
many	TRBJ2-7	-	TRBV20-1	TGCAGTGCTTGGGACTGGGGCGGGAACTACTACGAGCAGTACTTC	CSAWDWGGNYYEQYF
many	TRBJ2-1	TRBD1	TRBV7-2	TGTGCCAGCACCAGGACAGGGTCCAATGAGCAGTTCTTC	CASTRTGSNEQFF
many	TRBJ2-2	TRBD1	TRBV10-3	TGTGCCATCAGGCAAGGGGGCAACACCGGGGAGCTGTTTTTT	CAIRQGGNTGELFF
many	TRBJ2-7	TRBD2	TRBV9	TGTGCCAGCAGCAGGACTAGCGGCGGCGAGCAGTACTTC	CASSRTSGGEQYF
many	TRBJ2-3	-	TRBV27	TGTGCCAGCAGTTTCGAAGTAGCAGATACGCAGTATTTT	CASSFEVADTQYF
few	TRBJ1-2	-	TRBV6-5	TGTGCCAGCAGCGACGGGGACACCAATAGCTATGGCTACACCTTC	CASSDGDTNSYGYTF
many	TRBJ2-7	-	TRBV7-2	TGTGCCAGCAGCTTCGCTAGCCCCTCCTACGAGCAGTACTTC	CASSFASPSYEQYF
many	TRBJ2-2	TRBD2	TRBV7-2	TGTGCCAGCAGCTTCCGTCTAGCGGACACCGGGGAGCTGTTTTTT	CASSFRLADTGELFF
many	TRBJ2-1	-	TRBV4-2	TGTGCCAGCAGCCAAGATTATGGAGGGGGGGCATACAATGAGCAGTTCTTC	CASSQDYGGGAYNEQFF
-	TRBJ2-7	-	TRBV2	TGTGCCAGCATGGTTCCTCCATGGGGCGAGCAGTACTTC	CASMVPPWGEQYF
many	TRBJ2-3	TRBD1	TRBV5-1	TGCGCCAGCAGCCCCCTTGGCAGGGGGATCTCCACAGATACGCAGTATTTT	CASSPLGRGISTDTQYF
many	TRBJ2-7	TRBD2	TRBV20-1	TGCAGTGCTACCGATCCGGCTAGCGGGAGTTACGAGCAGTACTTC	CSATDPASGSYEQYF
medium-sized	TRBJ2-5	TRBD1	TRBV10-2	TGCGCCAGCATGGGGACAGGAGAGACCCAGTACTTC	CASMGTGETQYF
many	TRBJ2-7	-	TRBV27	TGTGCCAGCAGTCCAGAGGGGCCCTACTCCTACGAGCAGTACTTC	CASSPEGPYSYEQYF
many	TRBJ1-2	-	TRBV20-1	TGCAGTGCTAGAGGAGGGGAGGACTACTATGGCTACACCTTC	CSARGGEDYYGYTF
many	TRBJ1-1	-	TRBV7-9	TGTGCCAGCAGCTTCTCAGGTTCTAACACTGAAGCTTTCTTT	CASSFSGSNTEAFF
medium-sized	TRBJ2-5	TRBD1	TRBV29-1	TGCAGCATCACTAGGGGACAGGGGCAAGAGACCCAGTACTTC	CSITRGQGQETQYF
many	TRBJ2-7	-	TRBV24-1	TGTGCCACCAGTGACTCGGACTACGAGCAGTACTTC	CATSDSDYEQYF
many	TRBJ2-1	TRBD2	TRBV3-1	TGTGCCAGCGCTAGCGGGGGATCTTACAATGAGCAGTTCTTC	CASASGGSYNEQFF
-	TRBJ2-7	-	TRBV10-3	TGTGCCATCTCCTTGTCGGGATCCTACGAGCAGTACTTC	CAISLSGSYEQYF
many	TRBJ1-5	TRBD1	TRBV18	TGTGCCAGCTCACTAACAGGGGGTTATAGCAATCAGCCCCAGCATTTT	CASSLTGGYSNQPQHF
medium-sized	TRBJ2-3	TRBD2	TRBV20-1	TGCAGTGCCCGAAAAGGGACTAGCAAGATACTACATACGCAGTATTTT	CSARKGTSKILHTQYF
many	TRBJ2-5	-	TRBV24-1	TGTGCCACCAGCAGCGGGGAGACCCAGTACTTC	CATSSGETQYF
many	TRBJ2-5	-	TRBV29-1	TGCAGCGCTGGCTCAGGGCTGGAGACCCAGTACTTC	CSAGSGLETQYF